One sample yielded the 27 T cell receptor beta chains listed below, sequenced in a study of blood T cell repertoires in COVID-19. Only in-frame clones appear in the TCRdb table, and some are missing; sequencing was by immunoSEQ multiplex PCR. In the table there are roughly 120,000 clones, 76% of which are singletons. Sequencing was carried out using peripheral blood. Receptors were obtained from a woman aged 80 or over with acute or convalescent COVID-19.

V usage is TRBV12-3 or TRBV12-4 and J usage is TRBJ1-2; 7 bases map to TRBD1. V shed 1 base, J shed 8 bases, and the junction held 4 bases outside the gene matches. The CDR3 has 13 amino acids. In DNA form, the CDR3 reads TGTGCCAGCAGTTTAGAGGGGGCGCTGGGCTACACCTTC. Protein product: CASSLEGALGYTF.

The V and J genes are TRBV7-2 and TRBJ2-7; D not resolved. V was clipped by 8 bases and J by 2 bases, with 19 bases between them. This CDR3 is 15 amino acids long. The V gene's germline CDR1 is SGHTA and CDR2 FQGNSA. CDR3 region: CASAPPGGWAYEQYF. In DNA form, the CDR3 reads TGTGCCAGCGCTCCCCCGGGTGGGTGGGCCTACGAGCAGTACTTC.

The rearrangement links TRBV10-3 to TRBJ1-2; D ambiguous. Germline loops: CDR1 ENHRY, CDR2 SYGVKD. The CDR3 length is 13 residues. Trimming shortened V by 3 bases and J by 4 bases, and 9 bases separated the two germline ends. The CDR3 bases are TGTGCCATCAGTGATGGGCGTGCCTATGGCTACACCTTC. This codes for CAISDGRAYGYTF.

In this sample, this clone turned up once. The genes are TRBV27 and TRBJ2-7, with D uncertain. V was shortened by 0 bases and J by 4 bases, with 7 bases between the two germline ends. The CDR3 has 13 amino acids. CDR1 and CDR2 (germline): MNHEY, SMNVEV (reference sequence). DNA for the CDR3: TGTGCCAGCAGTTTATCGGAAGCGTACGAGCAGTACTTC. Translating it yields CASSLSEAYEQYF.

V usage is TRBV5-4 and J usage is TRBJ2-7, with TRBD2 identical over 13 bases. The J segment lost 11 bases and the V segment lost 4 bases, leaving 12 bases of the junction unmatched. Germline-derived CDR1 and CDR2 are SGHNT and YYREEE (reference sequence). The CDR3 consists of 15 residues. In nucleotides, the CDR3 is TGTGCCAGCAGCCCCTGGACTAGCGGGGGAGGCCGTGAGTACTTC. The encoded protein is CASSPWTSGGGREYF.

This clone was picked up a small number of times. The CDR3 bases are TGTGCCAGCAGTCTGGAAAGCGTCGACGGGGAGCTGTTTTTT. Translated: CASSLESVDGELFF. The chain is built from TRBV4-2 and TRBJ2-2; D not resolved. From germline, CDR1 is LGHNA and CDR2 YNFKEQ. Trimming shortened V by 6 bases and J by 7 bases, and 15 bases separated the two germline ends. The CDR3 is 14 residues long.

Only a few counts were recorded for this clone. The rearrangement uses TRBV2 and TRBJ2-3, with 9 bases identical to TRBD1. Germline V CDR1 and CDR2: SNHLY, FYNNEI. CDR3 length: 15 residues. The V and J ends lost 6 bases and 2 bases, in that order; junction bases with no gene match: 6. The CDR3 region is CASRTGTGNTDTQYF. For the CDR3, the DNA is TGTGCCAGCAGAACCGGGACAGGGAACACAGATACGCAGTATTTT.

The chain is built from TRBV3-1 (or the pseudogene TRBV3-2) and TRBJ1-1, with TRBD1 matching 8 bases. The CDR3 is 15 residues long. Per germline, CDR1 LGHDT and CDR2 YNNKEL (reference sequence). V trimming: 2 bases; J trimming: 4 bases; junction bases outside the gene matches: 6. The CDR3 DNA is TGTGCCAGCAGCCAACCACTCACAGGGGGCACTGAAGCTTTCTTT. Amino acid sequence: CASSQPLTGGTEAFF.

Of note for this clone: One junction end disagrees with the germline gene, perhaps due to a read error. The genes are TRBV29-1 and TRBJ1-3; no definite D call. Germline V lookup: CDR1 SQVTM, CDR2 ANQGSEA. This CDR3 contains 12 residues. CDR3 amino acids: CSVETDRKTIYF. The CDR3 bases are TGCAGCGTTGAAACAGACCGAAAAACCATATATTTT. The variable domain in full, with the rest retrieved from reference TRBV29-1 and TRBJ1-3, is SAVISQKPSRDICQRGTSLTIQCQVDSQVTMMFWYRQQPGQSLTLIATANQGSEATYESGFVIDKFPISRPNLTFSTLTVSNMSPEDSSIYLCSVETDRKTIYFGEGSWLTVV.

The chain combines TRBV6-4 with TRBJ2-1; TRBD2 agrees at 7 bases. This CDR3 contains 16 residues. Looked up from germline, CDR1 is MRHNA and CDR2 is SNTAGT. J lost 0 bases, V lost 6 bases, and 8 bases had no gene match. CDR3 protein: CASSRDYRDSYNEQFF. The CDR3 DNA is TGTGCCAGCAGCAGGGACTATAGAGACTCCTACAATGAGCAGTTCTTC.

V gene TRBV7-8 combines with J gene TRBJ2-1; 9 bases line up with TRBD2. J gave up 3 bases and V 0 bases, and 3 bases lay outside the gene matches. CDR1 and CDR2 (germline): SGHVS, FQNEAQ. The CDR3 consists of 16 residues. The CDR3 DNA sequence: TGTGCCAGCAGCTTAGCCCCTAGCGGGGACTACAATGAGCAGTTCTTC. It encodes CASSLAPSGDYNEQFF.

The CDR3 spells CASSFATENTEAFF. CDR3 bases: TGTGCCAGCAGCTTCGCGACAGAGAACACTGAAGCTTTCTTT. The V and J genes are TRBV5-4 and TRBJ1-1, with D possibly matching TRBD1 (5 bases). Germline V gene data show CDR1 as SGHNT and CDR2 as YYREEE (reference sequence). The ends were cut back, 2 bases at V and 1 base at J, with 9 bases in the middle. The CDR3 is 14 amino acids.

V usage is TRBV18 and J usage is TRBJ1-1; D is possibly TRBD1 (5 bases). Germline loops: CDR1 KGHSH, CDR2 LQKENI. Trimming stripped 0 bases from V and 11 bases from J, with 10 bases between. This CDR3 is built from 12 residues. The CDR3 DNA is TGTGCCAGCTCACCACCGGCAGGGTGGGCTTTCTTT. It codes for CASSPPAGWAFF. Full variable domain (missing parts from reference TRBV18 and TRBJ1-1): NAGVMQNPRHLVRRRGQEARLRCSPMKGHSHVYWYRQLPEEGLKFMVYLQKENIIDESGMPKERFSAEFPKEGPSILRIQQVVRGDSAAYFCASSPPAGWAFFGQGTRLTVV.

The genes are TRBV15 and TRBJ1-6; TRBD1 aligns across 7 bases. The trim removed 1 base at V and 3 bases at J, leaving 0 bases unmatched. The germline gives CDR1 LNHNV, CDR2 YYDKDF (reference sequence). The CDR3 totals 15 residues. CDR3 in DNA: TGTGCCACCAGCAGAGGACAGGGCTATAATTCACCCCTCCACTTT. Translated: CATSRGQGYNSPLHF.

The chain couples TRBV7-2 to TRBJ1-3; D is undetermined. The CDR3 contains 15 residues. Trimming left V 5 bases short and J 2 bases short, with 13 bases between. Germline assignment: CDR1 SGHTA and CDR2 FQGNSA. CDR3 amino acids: CASSMTGYPGNTIYF. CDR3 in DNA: TGTGCCAGCAGCATGACGGGATATCCTGGAAACACCATATATTTT.

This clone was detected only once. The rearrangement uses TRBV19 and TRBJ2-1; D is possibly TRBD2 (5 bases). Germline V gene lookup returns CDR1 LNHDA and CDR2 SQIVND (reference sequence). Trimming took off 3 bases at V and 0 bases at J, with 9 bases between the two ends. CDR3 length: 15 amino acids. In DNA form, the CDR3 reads TGTGCCAGTAGTATTCCTGGAGGCTCCTACAATGAGCAGTTCTTC. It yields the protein CASSIPGGSYNEQFF.

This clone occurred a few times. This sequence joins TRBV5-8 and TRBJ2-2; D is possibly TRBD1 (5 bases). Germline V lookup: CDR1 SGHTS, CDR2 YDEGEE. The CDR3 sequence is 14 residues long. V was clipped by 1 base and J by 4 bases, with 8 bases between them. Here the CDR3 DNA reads TGTGCCAGCAGCTTGTTGACAGCCACCGGGGAGCTGTTTTTT. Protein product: CASSLLTATGELFF.

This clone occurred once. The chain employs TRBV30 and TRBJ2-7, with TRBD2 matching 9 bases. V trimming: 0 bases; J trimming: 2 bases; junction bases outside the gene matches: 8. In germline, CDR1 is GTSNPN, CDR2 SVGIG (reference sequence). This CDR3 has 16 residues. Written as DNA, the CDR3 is TGTGCCTGGAGTGTACCGCCCGGCGGGGGGGCCTACGAGCAGTACTTC. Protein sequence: CAWSVPPGGGAYEQYF.

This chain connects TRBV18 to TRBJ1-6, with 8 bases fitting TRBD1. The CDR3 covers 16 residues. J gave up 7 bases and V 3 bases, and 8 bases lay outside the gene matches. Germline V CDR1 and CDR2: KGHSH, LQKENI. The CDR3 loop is CASSPMDRAGNSPLHF. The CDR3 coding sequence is TGTGCCAGCTCACCGATGGACAGGGCCGGGAATTCACCCCTCCACTTT.

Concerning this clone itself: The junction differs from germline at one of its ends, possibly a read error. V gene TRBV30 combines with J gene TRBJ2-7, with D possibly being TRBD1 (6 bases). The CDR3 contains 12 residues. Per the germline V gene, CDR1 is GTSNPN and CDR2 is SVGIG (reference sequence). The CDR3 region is CAWSLNGQFFRF. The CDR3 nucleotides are TGTGCCTGGAGTCTTAATGGACAGTTCTTTCGGTTC.

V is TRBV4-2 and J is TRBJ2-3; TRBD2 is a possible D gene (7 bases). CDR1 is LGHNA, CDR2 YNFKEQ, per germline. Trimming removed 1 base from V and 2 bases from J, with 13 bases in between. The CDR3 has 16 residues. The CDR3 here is CASSQAVAGATDTQYF. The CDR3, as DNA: TGTGCCAGCAGCCAAGCGGTGGCGGGGGCCACAGATACGCAGTATTTT.

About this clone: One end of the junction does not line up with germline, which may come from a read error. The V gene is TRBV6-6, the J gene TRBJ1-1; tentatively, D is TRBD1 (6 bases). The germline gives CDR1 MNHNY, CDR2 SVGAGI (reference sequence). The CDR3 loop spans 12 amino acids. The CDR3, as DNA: TGTGCCAGCAGTTACGGGCAGGGGATCGAAAACTTT. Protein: CASSYGQGIENF.

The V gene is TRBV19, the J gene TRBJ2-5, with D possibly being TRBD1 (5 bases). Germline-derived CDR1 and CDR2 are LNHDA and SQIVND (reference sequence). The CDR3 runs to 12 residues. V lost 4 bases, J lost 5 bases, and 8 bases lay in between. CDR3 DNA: TGTGCCAGTAGTAACAGGTTTGAGACCCAGTACTTC. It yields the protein CASSNRFETQYF.

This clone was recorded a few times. The CDR3 nucleotides are TGTGCCAGTAGTATAAGCGGACCCGAGCAGTACTTC. Its translation: CASSISGPEQYF. The rearrangement links TRBV19 to TRBJ2-7; tentatively, D is TRBD2 (5 bases). From germline, CDR1 is LNHDA and CDR2 SQIVND (reference sequence). The CDR3 is 12 residues long. V lost 2 bases, J lost 6 bases, and 8 bases lay in between.

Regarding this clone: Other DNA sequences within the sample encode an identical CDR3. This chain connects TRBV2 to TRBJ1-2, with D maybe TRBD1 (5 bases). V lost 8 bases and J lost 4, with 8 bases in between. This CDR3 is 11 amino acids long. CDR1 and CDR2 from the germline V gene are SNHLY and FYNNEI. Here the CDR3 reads CASGQGYGYTF. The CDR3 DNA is TGTGCCAGCGGGCAGGGCTATGGCTACACCTTC.

In nucleotides, the CDR3 is TGCGCCAGCAGCTTGGACGGTCAGCCCCAGCATTTT. Its protein is CASSLDGQPQHF. J is TRBJ1-5 and V is TRBV5-1; D uncertain. The CDR3 runs to 12 residues. The germline V and J ends were trimmed by 0 bases and 6 bases, with 4 bases remaining between them. Germline values: CDR1 SGHRS, CDR2 YFSETQ. The complete variable domain, with remaining parts taken from reference TRBV5-1 and TRBJ1-5, reads KAGVTQTPRYLIKTRGQQVTLSCSPISGHRSVSWYQQTPGQGLQFLFEYFSETQRNKGNFPGRFSGRQFSNSRSEMNVSTLELGDSALYLCASSLDGQPQHFGDGTRLSIL.

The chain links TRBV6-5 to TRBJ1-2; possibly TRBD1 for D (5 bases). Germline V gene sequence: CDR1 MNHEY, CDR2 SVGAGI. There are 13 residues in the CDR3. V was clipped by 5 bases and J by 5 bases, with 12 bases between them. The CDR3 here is CASSPTDSYGYTF. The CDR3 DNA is TGTGCCAGCAGTCCGACCGACAGTTATGGCTACACCTTC.